These 13 T cell receptor beta chains came from one sample sequenced in a study of post-analysis software for immune sequencing data. Study observations and caveats: Controls had lower frequencies than patients of five or six TRBV segments, which included TRBV5-6, TRBV5-1 and TRBV20-1.

cDNA libraries for TCR beta contained unique molecular identifiers. TCRdb reprocessed the PCR reads with MiXCR, giving one entry per CDR3 protein. Of approximately 350,000 distinct CDR3 sequences listed, less than 40% are singletons. What these receptors recognize is not known. The sequencing sample was made of blood. The receptors here all came from a girl under 18 with multiple sclerosis.

This clonotype came up a few times. The J gene is TRBJ2-5, the V gene TRBV4-2; the match to TRBD2 covers 11 bases. Germline CDR1 and CDR2: LGHNA and YNFKEQ. The CDR3 totals 16 residues. V was pared by 4 bases and J by 2 bases, with 6 bases of the junction left unmatched. The DNA for the CDR3 is TGTGCCAGCAGCCTATTAGCGGGGGGGCCTCAAGAGACCCAGTACTTC. Its protein product is CASSLLAGGPQETQYF.

The V and J genes are TRBV9 and TRBJ1-6, with D hard to call. The CDR3 is made up of 14 amino acids. In germline, CDR1 is SGDLS, CDR2 YYNGEE. Trimming removed 0 bases from V and 7 bases from J, with 8 bases in between. The CDR3 loop is CASSVGNGNSPLHF. Here the CDR3 DNA reads TGTGCCAGCAGCGTAGGGAATGGAAATTCACCCCTCCACTTT.

The rearrangement joins TRBV4-1 to TRBJ2-7; D might be TRBD2 (7 bases). The V end lost 3 bases, the J end lost 4 bases, and 19 bases lay between the germline ends. This CDR3 spans 16 amino acids. Germline V gene data show CDR1 as MGHRA and CDR2 as YSYEKL. The CDR3, as DNA: TGCGCCAGCAGCCAGCCCGGGGGGCCAGTGGGTTACGAGCAGTACTTC. This sequence encodes CASSQPGGPVGYEQYF.

This chain joins TRBV7-6 and TRBJ2-3, with 8 bases aligning to TRBD1. Losses at the gene ends were 4 bases for V and 6 bases for J; bases not matched to a gene: 3. Germline CDR1 and CDR2: SGHVS and FNYEAQ. The CDR3 is made up of 13 amino acids. CDR3 residues: CASSSRGPDTQYF. The DNA of the CDR3 is TGTGCCAGCAGCTCCAGGGGGCCTGATACGCAGTATTTT.

The rearrangement uses TRBV4-3 and TRBJ1-2, with D uncertain. Germline-derived CDR1 and CDR2 are LGHNA and YSLEER. Trimming stripped 1 base from V and 6 bases from J, with 15 bases between. The CDR3 consists of 15 residues. The CDR3 region is CASSQGYPDQNGYTF. In DNA, the CDR3 is TGCGCCAGCAGCCAAGGGTACCCGGATCAGAATGGCTACACCTTC.

The rearrangement uses TRBV4-1 and TRBJ1-5; TRBD1 might be the D (5 bases). V was pared by 3 bases and J by 2 bases, with 11 bases between. The CDR3 loop spans 15 amino acids. CDR1 and CDR2 from the germline V gene are MGHRA and YSYEKL. The CDR3 is CASSHSARGNQPQHF. CDR3 nucleotides: TGCGCCAGCAGCCACTCGGCCAGGGGCAATCAGCCCCAGCATTTT.

This sequence joins TRBV12-3 or TRBV12-4 and TRBJ2-2; D call uncertain. V gave up 6 bases and J gave up 8 bases, with 10 bases separating them. The CDR3 spans 12 residues. The CDR3 here is CASSPLMGELFF. CDR3 DNA sequence: TGTGCCAGCAGCCCTCTCATGGGGGAGCTGTTTTTT.

The V and J genes are TRBV12-3 or TRBV12-4 and TRBJ2-3, with TRBD2 matching 14 bases. Trimming at V came to 6 bases and at J to 6 bases, leaving 5 bases not matched to a gene. This CDR3 spans 15 amino acids. CDR3 loop: CASSLTSGGVDTQYF. CDR3 coding DNA: TGTGCCAGCAGCCTGACTAGCGGGGGGGTTGATACGCAGTATTTT.

This clonotype was seen more than once but under ten times. CDR3 protein: CASSLAENYEQYF. CDR3 coding DNA: TGTGCCAGCAGTTTAGCGGAAAACTACGAGCAGTACTTC. J is TRBJ2-7 and V is TRBV12-3 or TRBV12-4; D remains unclear. The CDR3 is 13 residues long. V lost 0 bases and J 3 bases, leaving 6 bases between the germline ends.

Remarks on this clonotype: A read error is possible here, since a much larger clone lies one base away. The rearrangement uses TRBV5-6 and TRBJ2-4; 15 nucleotides agree with TRBD2. The CDR3 has 17 amino acids. V shed 5 bases, J shed 13 bases, and the junction held 16 bases outside the gene matches. Looked up from germline, CDR1 is SGHDT and CDR2 is YYEEEE. The CDR3 DNA follows: TGTGCCAGCAGGACGGGACTAGCGGGGGGAAACTCCTACGTGCAGTACTTC. Protein product: CASRTGLAGGNSYVQYF.

The chain recombines TRBV6-2 or TRBV6-3 with TRBJ2-3, with D maybe TRBD2 (6 bases). Germline assignment: CDR1 MNHEY and CDR2 SVGEGT. CDR3 length: 15 residues. Trimming took 5 bases from V and 2 from J, leaving 14 bases between them. CDR3 bases: TGTGCCAGCAGTACGGACTGGGGGGACACAGATACGCAGTATTTT. Its translation is CASSTDWGDTDTQYF.

Notes on this clonotype: A junction end diverges from the germline sequence, so it may reflect a read error. V and J are TRBV7-9 and TRBJ2-7, with D unclear. Germline V gene data show CDR1 as SEHNR and CDR2 as FQNEAQ (reference sequence). This CDR3 has 13 residues. CDR3 sequence: CASSLFQTFEQYF. The CDR3 nucleotides are TGTGCCAGCAGCTTATTTCAGACTTTCGAGCAGTACTTT.

This chain uses TRBV7-9 with TRBJ2-7; D is undetermined. The CDR3 is 14 residues long. V lost 0 bases and J lost 1, with 7 bases in between. Looked up from germline, CDR1 is SEHNR and CDR2 is FQNEAQ (reference sequence). CDR3 loop: CASSLAVQSYEQYF. The CDR3, as DNA: TGTGCCAGCAGCTTAGCAGTACAGTCCTACGAGCAGTACTTC.